This T cell receptor (beta chain) was found in a study of T-cell memory formation after mild COVID-19. Study conclusions and caveats: Several responding clones turned up in pre-infection memory, indicating that cross-reactive memory may have taken part.

Amplification by 5'RACE using constant-segment primers produced TCR alpha and TCR beta cDNA libraries that carried sample barcodes and UMIs. TCRdb ran MiXCR on the 5' RACE reads and lists one entry per CDR3 protein. Of about 610,000 distinct CDR3 sequences in the sample, 15% to 20% were seen once. This clonotype was counted only a few times. Its specificity is not known. Sequenced sample: PBMCs or a T cell subset sorted from them (not recorded which). The source of this sequence is an adult woman who had mild COVID-19 (a few samples of this study predate the infection). Cell type and time point are not known.

The CDR3 spells CASSPTPFASNTEAFF. DNA for the CDR3: TGCGCCAGCAGCCCCACCCCATTTGCCTCGAACACTGAAGCTTTCTTT. This chain uses TRBV5-1 with TRBJ1-1; no clear D gene. The CDR3 extends over 16 amino acids. V was pared by 4 bases and J by 1 base, with 17 bases between. Per germline, CDR1 SGHRS and CDR2 YFSETQ.